A single count supports the clone carrying this T cell receptor (beta chain). The antigen is unknown. Since a much larger clone is just one base distant, this may be a read error. Primed by a sample-barcoded 5' primer and a J-beta primer mix, a second PCR proceeded for roughly 7 to 11 cycles. Every molecule of cDNA carried a tag from a template-switch adaptor with 12 random nucleotides. One entry per CDR3 protein, called by TCRdb with MiXCR from the 5' RACE reads. Here the sample spans roughly 1,500,000 distinct CDR3 sequences, around 36% being singletons. This record comes from a study of blood T cells in healthy people across ages. Study-wide context: Through template switching, about one barcoded beta molecule was captured per two T cells, as measured in model experiments. Overall study findings and caveats: Higher diversity, along with more naive CD4+ cells, distinguished long-lived donors from aged donors.

Ranging in age from about 6 to 95, the donors were healthy Caucasian individuals from Russia. This TCR came from a woman in her 30s in good health. Input material: blood.

This chain's CDR3 is CSARNSGGGETQYF. CDR3 nucleotide sequence: TGCAGCGCCCGCAACTCTGGGGGCGGGGAGACCCAGTACTTC. The genes are TRBV29-1 and TRBJ2-5; TRBD1 might be the D (6 bases). V was trimmed by 7 bases and J by 5 bases, leaving 20 bases between them. Germline V gene lookup returns CDR1 SQVTM and CDR2 ANQGSEA. The CDR3 loop spans 14 amino acids.